What follows are 29 T cell receptor beta chains derived from one specimen sequenced in a study of cytomegalovirus exposure and HLA in healthy donors. PCR was performed using 60 Vbeta and 13 Jbeta primers. TCRdb keeps only in-frame clones here, not all; method: immunoSEQ multiplex PCR. The sample gives some 100,000 clones, about three quarters of which show up once; around an eighth is in the top ten. Input material: PBMCs. The receptors stem from a male donor in good health and CMV-seropositive.

The rearrangement uses TRBV28 and TRBJ1-4, with 7 bases fitting TRBD1. V lost 5 bases to trimming and J lost 8 bases; unmatched junction nucleotides: 8. The CDR3 length is 14 residues. CDR1 is MDHEN and CDR2 is SYDVKM in the germline V gene. The CDR3 DNA follows: TGTGCCAGCAGTCCGGGACAGAAAGTAGAAAAACTGTTTTTT. Its translation is CASSPGQKVEKLFF.

This clone was seen only once. This rearrangement joins TRBV27 to TRBJ2-1; D may be TRBD2 (6 bases). The CDR3 totals 12 residues. The V gene's germline CDR1 is MNHEY and CDR2 SMNVEV (reference sequence). V lost 3 bases and J lost 14, with 14 bases in between. CDR3 nucleotide sequence: TGTGCCAGCAGTTTGGGGGGACGAGCGGAGTTCTTC. Translation gives CASSLGGRAEFF.

The V and J genes are TRBV18 and TRBJ2-7, with D maybe TRBD1 (5 bases). CDR1 is KGHSH and CDR2 is LQKENI in the germline V gene. V lost 2 bases, J lost 7 bases, and 15 bases lay in between. The CDR3 loop spans 14 amino acids. CDR3: CASSPNSQGVEQYF. The CDR3 nucleotides are TGTGCCAGCTCACCAAATTCGCAGGGTGTGGAGCAGTACTTC.

The V gene is TRBV10-3, the J gene TRBJ1-1, with TRBD1 as a possible D gene (6 bases). Trimming stripped 9 bases from V and 6 bases from J, with 17 bases between. Germline loops: CDR1 ENHRY, CDR2 SYGVKD. The CDR3 is 13 residues long. The CDR3 nucleotides read TGTGCCATTCGAGGGGGGGCCGATTCTGAAGCTTTCTTT. It yields the protein CAIRGGADSEAFF.

This sequence joins TRBV7-8 and TRBJ2-5, with D possibly matching TRBD1 (5 bases). Germline V gene lookup returns CDR1 SGHVS and CDR2 FQNEAQ. The V and J ends lost 1 base and 7 bases respectively, with 13 bases between them. The CDR3 consists of 14 residues. CDR3 sequence (DNA): TGTGCCAGCAGCTTAGATACAGGTCCTGTGACCCAGTACTTC. Its protein is CASSLDTGPVTQYF.

This clone was picked up a small number of times. This sequence joins TRBV27 and TRBJ2-3; D is unresolved. The germline gives CDR1 MNHEY, CDR2 SMNVEV (reference sequence). This CDR3 has 15 amino acids. V was shortened by 6 bases and J by 3 bases, with 16 bases between the two germline ends. CDR3 sequence: CASSKSIRGTDTQYF. DNA of the CDR3: TGTGCCAGCAGCAAATCAATTCGCGGAACAGATACGCAGTATTTT.

This clone was counted a single time. The chain combines TRBV11-2 with TRBJ2-3; D unclear. There are 13 residues in the CDR3. The ends were cut back, 1 base at V and 4 bases at J, with 6 bases in the middle. The germline CDR1 and CDR2 sequences are SGHAT and FQNNGV. CDR3 nucleotides: TGTGCCAGCAGCTTAGTGTCGGCAGATACGCAGTATTTT. Its protein is CASSLVSADTQYF.

This rearrangement joins TRBV2 to TRBJ1-4; no clear D. CDR3 length equals 14 residues. CDR1 is SNHLY and CDR2 is FYNNEI in the germline V gene. Trimming shortened V by 7 bases and J by 0 bases, and 9 bases separated the two germline ends. The CDR3: CASTRYATNEKLFF. The CDR3, as DNA: TGTGCCAGCACCCGCTACGCAACTAATGAAAAACTGTTTTTT.

This clone came up once. The chain couples TRBV18 to TRBJ2-5; 8 bases agree with TRBD2. With 2 bases clipped from V and 5 bases from J, the junction kept 13 bases outside the gene matches. Germline CDR1 and CDR2: KGHSH and LQKENI. The CDR3 consists of 17 residues. CDR3: CASSPISAGARGETQYF. The CDR3 bases are TGTGCCAGCTCACCAATCTCAGCGGGGGCCCGCGGGGAGACCCAGTACTTC.

The J gene is TRBJ2-3, the V gene TRBV5-4; 13 positions match TRBD2. Germline lookup yields CDR1 SGHNT and CDR2 YYREEE (reference sequence). This CDR3 is 16 amino acids long. With V trimmed by 3 bases and J by 4 bases, 5 bases remained unmatched. This chain's CDR3 is CASSSGLAGVADTQYF. The CDR3 bases are TGTGCCAGCAGCTCTGGACTAGCGGGGGTCGCAGATACGCAGTATTTT.

The rearrangement joins TRBV5-1 to TRBJ2-1; perhaps TRBD1 as D (5 bases). Trimming removed 5 bases at V and 8 bases at J, with 14 bases between. The CDR3 covers 13 residues. Germline CDR1 reads SGHRS; CDR2 reads YFSETQ. The CDR3 spells CASSSQGVDEQFF. In DNA, the CDR3 is TGCGCCAGCAGTTCGCAGGGTGTAGATGAGCAGTTCTTC. Supplemented by reference TRBV5-1 and TRBJ2-1, the full variable domain reads KAGVTQTPRYLIKTRGQQVTLSCSPISGHRSVSWYQQTPGQGLQFLFEYFSETQRNKGNFPGRFSGRQFSNSRSEMNVSTLELGDSALYLCASSSQGVDEQFFGPGTRLTVL.

This sequence joins TRBV7-2 and TRBJ2-3; TRBD1 matches at 8 bases. This CDR3 comprises 13 residues. Losses at the gene ends were 5 bases for V and 5 bases for J; bases not matched to a gene: 3. CDR1 SGHTA and CDR2 FQGNSA come from the germline V gene. CDR3 in amino acids: CASSVGQGDTQYF. Here the CDR3 DNA reads TGTGCCAGCAGCGTAGGACAGGGAGATACGCAGTATTTT.

CDR3 in amino acids: CSVTDRLYGYTF. DNA for the CDR3: TGCAGCGTAACCGACAGGCTCTATGGCTACACCTTC. This chain links TRBV29-1 with TRBJ1-2, with D possibly being TRBD1 (6 bases). Trimming left V 6 bases short and J 4 bases short, with 12 bases between. This CDR3 contains 12 residues. Germline V gives CDR1 SQVTM, CDR2 ANQGSEA.

V usage is TRBV6-5 and J usage is TRBJ2-1, with D unclear. Trimming removed 0 bases from V and 9 bases from J, with 9 bases in between. Germline loops: CDR1 MNHEY, CDR2 SVGAGI. The CDR3 runs 13 residues. CDR3 DNA: TGTGCCAGCAGTTACTCGAAGCATAGTGAGCAGTTCTTC. This translates into CASSYSKHSEQFF.

The chain is built from TRBV4-3 and TRBJ2-1; possibly TRBD2 for D (6 bases). Germline CDR1 LGHNA, CDR2 YSLEER. This CDR3 comprises 14 residues. Trimming removed 5 bases from V and 2 bases from J, with 10 bases in between. The CDR3 coding sequence is TGCGCCAGCAGCGGGCGGGGAACCTACAATGAGCAGTTCTTC. As protein: CASSGRGTYNEQFF.

V usage is TRBV10-3 and J usage is TRBJ1-1; TRBD1 is a possible D gene (6 bases). The germline V gene encodes CDR1 ENHRY and CDR2 SYGVKD. The CDR3 extends over 16 amino acids. Between the trimmed V and J ends, which lost 2 bases and 6 bases, there was a span of 19 bases. The CDR3 sequence is CAISEPRGAGTAEAFF. As DNA, the CDR3 is TGTGCCATCAGTGAGCCACGGGGGGCAGGGACCGCTGAAGCTTTCTTT.

Here the CDR3 reads CSVEVSGKTQYF. The CDR3 region has the DNA TGCAGCGTTGAGGTCTCGGGGAAGACCCAGTACTTC. The chain employs TRBV29-1 and TRBJ2-5; a possible D gene is TRBD2 (5 bases). This CDR3 has 12 amino acids. V was cut by 3 bases and J by 6 bases, with 11 bases left in between. Germline loops: CDR1 SQVTM, CDR2 ANQGSEA.

This clone was seen many times. The DNA of the CDR3 is TGTGAGGGGGGGCCTGGGGCCAACGTCCTGACTTTC. It codes for CEGGPGANVLTF. The chain joins TRBV30 to TRBJ2-6; maybe TRBD2 (7 bases). The CDR3 is 12 amino acids. Germline lookup yields CDR1 GTSNPN and CDR2 SVGIG (reference sequence).

This rearrangement joins TRBV27 to TRBJ1-2; D unclear. The CDR3 consists of 15 residues. With 1 base removed from V and 4 bases from J, the gap between germline ends came to 13 bases. From germline, CDR1 is MNHEY and CDR2 SMNVEV (reference sequence). Here the CDR3 reads CASSLLTGPPYGYTF. The CDR3 DNA reads TGTGCCAGCAGTTTATTGACGGGTCCACCCTATGGCTACACCTTC.

The rearrangement links TRBV12-5 to TRBJ2-5, with D tentatively TRBD1 (5 bases). The CDR3 spans 16 residues. Per germline, CDR1 LGHNT and CDR2 FRNRAP. V gave up 5 bases and J gave up 0 bases, with 16 bases separating them. The CDR3 protein is CASGTGGGPYQETQYF. CDR3 coding DNA: TGTGCTAGTGGTACAGGTGGCGGACCGTACCAAGAGACCCAGTACTTC.

The rearrangement uses TRBV9 and TRBJ2-3; 7 bases are a match to TRBD2. CDR1 is SGDLS, CDR2 YYNGEE, per germline. This CDR3 has 14 residues. V shed 4 bases, J shed 0 bases, and the junction held 2 bases outside the gene matches. The CDR3: CASSRDYSTDTQYF. In nucleotides, the CDR3 is TGTGCCAGCAGCAGGGACTATAGCACAGATACGCAGTATTTT.

This clone was observed a few times. This chain uses TRBV9 with TRBJ2-1, with D possibly TRBD1 on 5 matching bases. This CDR3 has 14 residues. Between the trimmed V and J ends, which lost 3 bases and 5 bases, there was a span of 12 bases. Germline loops: CDR1 SGDLS, CDR2 YYNGEE. CDR3 DNA sequence: TGTGCCAGCAGCGCGTATTCAGGGAACAATGAGCAGTTCTTC. Translating it yields CASSAYSGNNEQFF.

Only a few counts were recorded for this clone. The rearrangement joins TRBV7-9 to TRBJ1-6, with a weak D call TRBD1 (5 bases). The CDR3 sequence is 14 residues long. Germline CDR1 reads SEHNR; CDR2 reads FQNEAQ (reference sequence). Deletions cut 5 bases from V and 9 bases from J, with 14 bases between. The CDR3 sequence: CASSPLGGGSPLHF. The CDR3 nucleotides are TGTGCCAGCAGCCCCCTCGGGGGTGGTTCACCCCTCCACTTT. Drawing the rest from reference TRBV7-9 and TRBJ1-6, the complete variable domain is DTGVSQNPRHKITKRGQNVTFRCDPISEHNRLYWYRQTLGQGPEFLTYFQNEAQLEKSRLLSDRFSAERPKGSFSTLEIQRTEQGDSAMYLCASSPLGGGSPLHFGNGTRLTVT.

The chain employs TRBV5-1 and TRBJ1-2; 7 nucleotides match TRBD1. CDR1 is SGHRS and CDR2 is YFSETQ in the germline V gene. The ends lost 4 bases at V and 2 bases at J; junction bases unmatched: 5. This CDR3 is built from 14 residues. This chain's CDR3 is CASSGGDRNYGYTF. For the CDR3, the DNA is TGCGCCAGCAGCGGCGGGGACAGAAACTATGGCTACACCTTC.

Of note for this clone: Other DNA sequences within the sample encode an identical CDR3. The chain is built from TRBV7-2 and TRBJ2-5; D is uncertain. The CDR3 loop spans 13 amino acids. Trimming left V 1 base short and J 1 base short, with 4 bases between. Germline V gene data show CDR1 as SGHTA and CDR2 as FQGNSA. CDR3 in DNA: TGTGCCAGCAGCTTAGTCCTCCAAGAGACCCAGTACTTC. Protein sequence: CASSLVLQETQYF.

This chain connects TRBV5-4 to TRBJ2-7; 12 bases fit TRBD1. V gave up 4 bases and J gave up 6 bases; unmatched junction bases: 8. CDR3 length equals 15 residues. The germline gives CDR1 SGHNT, CDR2 YYREEE (reference sequence). CDR3 protein: CASSPGDRGPGEQYF. DNA for the CDR3: TGTGCCAGCAGCCCCGGGGACAGGGGGCCGGGCGAGCAGTACTTC.

This sequence joins TRBV6-5 and TRBJ1-1; 10 positions agree with TRBD1. The CDR3 is 16 amino acids. Unmatched junction bases numbered 5, after V lost 4 bases and J lost 0 bases. From germline, CDR1 is MNHEY and CDR2 SVGAGI. This CDR3 reads CASSFKTGGLNTEAFF. The CDR3 DNA reads as TGTGCCAGCAGTTTCAAGACAGGGGGCTTGAACACTGAAGCTTTCTTT.

This chain links TRBV23-1 with TRBJ2-7; D unclear. TRBV23-1 is an ORF, with its function uncertain. V lost 1 base, J lost 3 bases, and 16 bases lay in between. The CDR3 runs to 16 residues. Here the CDR3 reads CASSQYGQAKFYEQYF. The CDR3 DNA is TGCGCCAGCAGTCAATACGGTCAGGCCAAGTTCTACGAGCAGTACTTC.

This clone was recorded a few times. The genes are TRBV25-1 and TRBJ1-2; D not certain. This CDR3 region has 10 residues. The germline gives CDR1 MGHDK, CDR2 SYGVNS. Trimming removed 5 bases from V and 6 bases from J, with 4 bases in between. The CDR3 nucleotides read TGTGCCAGCAGTCTTAATGGCTACACCTTC. It is translated as CASSLNGYTF.